These 10 T cell receptor beta chains originate from one sample sequenced in a study of follicular helper T cells after annual influenza vaccination. Profiling relied on immunoSEQ multiplex PCR, and the TCRdb table lists in-frame clones only, not all of them. Among several hundred clones, over 65% were seen once, and the ten largest hold about 3.7%. The sample's time point: 2015-2016 season, pre-vaccination. Sequencing was performed on CXCR5+ CD38+ circulating T follicular helper cells from blood, taken on the day of influenza vaccination. Sample subset: circulating Tfh, non-naive CD4+CXCR5+PD-1+ (ICOS+CD38+ or ICOS-CD38-). The receptors here all came from an adult who received the influenza vaccine.

This clone was detected only once. V and J are TRBV5-1 and TRBJ2-7; TRBD1 agrees at 7 bases. After removal of 0 bases from V and 4 bases from J, the junction contained 13 bases not matched to a gene. Germline values: CDR1 SGHRS, CDR2 YFSETQ. CDR3 length: 17 amino acids. CDR3 nucleotides: TGCGCCAGCAGCTTGGTCCCCGGACAGGTTATACGTTACGAGCAGTACTTC. As protein: CASSLVPGQVIRYEQYF.

This clone was recorded only once. V and J are TRBV15 and TRBJ2-5, with D possibly matching TRBD1 (5 bases). V lost 2 bases and J lost 3, with 13 bases in between. The CDR3 is made up of 15 amino acids. CDR1 and CDR2 (germline): LNHNV, YYDKDF (reference sequence). The CDR3 spells CATSRSGKPEETQYF. The CDR3 DNA sequence: TGTGCCACCAGCAGATCAGGGAAACCTGAAGAGACCCAGTACTTC.

The V call is TRBV6-1, the J call TRBJ1-1; D remains unclear. Germline assignment: CDR1 MNHNS and CDR2 SASEGT. V was shortened by 3 bases and J by 5 bases, with 10 bases between the two germline ends. The CDR3 consists of 13 residues. The CDR3 bases are TGTGCCAGCAGTGAGGCCCGCGGGACTGAAGCTTTCTTT. It codes for CASSEARGTEAFF.

This clone has only a few counts. V usage is TRBV2 and J usage is TRBJ1-1; possible D gene TRBD1, 5 bases. Germline loops: CDR1 SNHLY, CDR2 FYNNEI. V lost 8 bases and J lost 0, with 10 bases in between. The length of the CDR3 is 13 residues. The CDR3 DNA follows: TGTGCCAGCCGGGGCGCAATGAACACTGAAGCTTTCTTT. It is translated as CASRGAMNTEAFF. Using reference TRBV2 and TRBJ1-1 for the parts outside the CDR3, the full variable domain is EPEVTQTPSHQVTQMGQEVILRCVPISNHLYFYWYRQILGQKVEFLVSFYNNEISEKSEIFDDQFSVERPDGSNFTLKIRSTKLEDSAMYFCASRGAMNTEAFFGQGTRLTVV.

This clone was seen more than once but under ten times. This rearrangement joins TRBV6-1 to TRBJ1-2, with 7 nucleotides matching TRBD1. The CDR3 is 16 residues long. CDR1 is MNHNS and CDR2 is SASEGT in the germline V gene. Trimming removed 1 base from V and 0 bases from J; junction bases left unmatched: 5. The CDR3 DNA is TGTGCCAGCAGTGAAGTCCGCGGGACAGCTAACTATGGCTACACCTTC. This translates into CASSEVRGTANYGYTF.

The rearrangement links TRBV5-3 to TRBJ1-3; D is ambiguous. TRBV5-3 is annotated as an ORF whose role is uncertain. The CDR3 covers 14 residues. Trimming left V 10 bases short and J 0 bases short, with 14 bases between. The CDR3 coding sequence is TGTGCCCCCCAAACAAGGATCTCTGGAAACACCATATATTTT. Translating gives CAPQTRISGNTIYF.

The rearrangement joins TRBV9 to TRBJ2-5; 12 nucleotides match TRBD2. CDR1 is SGDLS, CDR2 YYNGEE, per germline. This CDR3 has 15 amino acids. V gave up 4 bases and J gave up 3 bases; unmatched junction bases: 4. CDR3 amino acids: CASSTSGGNKETQYF. The DNA of the CDR3 is TGTGCCAGCAGCACTAGCGGGGGGAATAAAGAGACCCAGTACTTC.

The rearrangement links TRBV7-8 to TRBJ2-5, with TRBD2 matching 7 bases. V shed 5 bases, J shed 1 base, and the junction held 7 bases outside the gene matches. Per the germline V gene, CDR1 is SGHVS and CDR2 is FQNEAQ. The CDR3 extends over 15 amino acids. The CDR3 region has the DNA TGTGCCAGCAGCCCCAGGGAGGGGTCCCAAGAGACCCAGTACTTC. Protein: CASSPREGSQETQYF.

The V call is TRBV7-2, the J call TRBJ1-1; D is ambiguous. Trimming pared 1 base from V and 3 bases from J, leaving 6 bases between. Germline lookup yields CDR1 SGHTA and CDR2 FQGNSA. The CDR3 runs to 13 residues. CDR3 loop: CASSLERDTEAFF. The CDR3 nucleotides read TGTGCCAGCAGCTTAGAAAGAGACACTGAAGCTTTCTTT.

The chain recombines TRBV10-1 with TRBJ2-3; 8 nucleotides agree with TRBD1. CDR3 length equals 13 residues. CDR1 WNHNN and CDR2 SYGVQD come from the germline V gene (reference sequence). With V trimmed by 5 bases and J by 5 bases, 3 bases remained unmatched. DNA of the CDR3: TGCGCCAGCAGTCGGACAGGGAGAGATACGCAGTATTTT. Translating it yields CASSRTGRDTQYF.